This T cell receptor beta chain was recorded in a study of T-cell memory formation after mild COVID-19. Study background: Across donors, TCR clusters were largely donor specific.

After 5'RACE with constant-segment primers, TCR alpha and TCR beta cDNA libraries carrying sample barcodes and UMIs were obtained. TCRdb re-analysed the 5' RACE reads in MiXCR, keeping a single row per CDR3 protein. The sample records around 200,000 distinct CDR3 sequences, less than 20% being singletons. Germline CDR1 SEHNR, CDR2 FQNEAQ (reference sequence). The CDR3 totals 16 residues. V lost 3 bases, J lost 1 base, and 10 bases lay in between. The specimen was PBMCs or a T cell subset sorted from them (not recorded which). The V call is TRBV7-9, the J call TRBJ1-6; D remains ambiguous. The receptor comes from a man younger than 35 who had mild COVID-19 (a few samples of this study predate the infection). Cell type and time point are not known. The CDR3 DNA is TGTGCCAGCAGCTTGTCGGCTATGTCCTATAATTCACCCCTCCACTTT. Its protein product is CASSLSAMSYNSPLHF.